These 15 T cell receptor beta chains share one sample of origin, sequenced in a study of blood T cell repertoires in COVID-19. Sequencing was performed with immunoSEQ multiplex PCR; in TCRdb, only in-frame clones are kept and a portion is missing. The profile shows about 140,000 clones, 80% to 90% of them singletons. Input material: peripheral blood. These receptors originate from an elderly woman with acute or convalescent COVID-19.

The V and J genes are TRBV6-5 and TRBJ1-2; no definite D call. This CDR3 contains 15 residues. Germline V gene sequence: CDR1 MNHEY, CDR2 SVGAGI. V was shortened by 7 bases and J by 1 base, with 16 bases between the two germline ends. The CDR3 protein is CASTSRGQRNYGYTF. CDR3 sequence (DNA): TGTGCCAGCACCTCACGAGGGCAGCGTAACTATGGCTACACCTTC.

The DNA of the CDR3 is TGTGCCAGCAGCCAATTGTTCGGCCTGGGGCAGCCGAACACTGAAGCTTTCTTT. This translates into CASSQLFGLGQPNTEAFF. This chain uses TRBV3-1 (or the pseudogene TRBV3-2) with TRBJ1-1; weak D call: TRBD1 (5 bases). V lost 2 bases to trimming and J lost 1 base, with 20 bases between them. The CDR3 is 18 amino acids. Per the germline V gene, CDR1 is LGHDT and CDR2 is YNNKEL (reference sequence).

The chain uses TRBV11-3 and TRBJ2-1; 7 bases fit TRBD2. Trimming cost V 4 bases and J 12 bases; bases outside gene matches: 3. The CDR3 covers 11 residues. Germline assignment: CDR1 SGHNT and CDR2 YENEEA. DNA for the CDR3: TGTGCCAGCAGCTCCGGGACTACGCAGTTCTTC. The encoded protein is CASSSGTTQFF.

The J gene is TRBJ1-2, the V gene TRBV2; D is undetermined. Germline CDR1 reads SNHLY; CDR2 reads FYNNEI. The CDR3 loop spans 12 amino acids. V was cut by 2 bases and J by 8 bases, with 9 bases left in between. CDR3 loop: CASSETPRGYTF. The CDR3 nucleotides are TGTGCCAGCAGTGAAACCCCCCGGGGCTACACCTTC.

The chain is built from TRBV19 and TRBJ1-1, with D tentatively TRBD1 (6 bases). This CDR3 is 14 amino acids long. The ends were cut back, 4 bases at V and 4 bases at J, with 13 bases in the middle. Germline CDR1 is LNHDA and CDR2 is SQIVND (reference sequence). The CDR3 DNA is TGTGCCAGTAGTAGTCGTCAGGGGTCCACTGAAGCTTTCTTT. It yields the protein CASSSRQGSTEAFF.

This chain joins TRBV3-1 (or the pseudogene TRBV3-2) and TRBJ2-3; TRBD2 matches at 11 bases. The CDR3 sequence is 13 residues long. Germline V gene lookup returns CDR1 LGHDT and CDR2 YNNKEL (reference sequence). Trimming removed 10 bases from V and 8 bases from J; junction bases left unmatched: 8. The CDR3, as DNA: TGTGCCACCAAAGGACTAGCGGGTGTTACGCAGTATTTT. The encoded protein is CATKGLAGVTQYF.

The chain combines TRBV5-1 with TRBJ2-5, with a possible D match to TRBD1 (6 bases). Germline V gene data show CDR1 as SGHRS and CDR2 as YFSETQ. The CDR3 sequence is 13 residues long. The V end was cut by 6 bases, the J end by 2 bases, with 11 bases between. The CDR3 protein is CASKRDTQETQYF. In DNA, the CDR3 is TGCGCCAGCAAACGGGACACTCAAGAGACCCAGTACTTC.

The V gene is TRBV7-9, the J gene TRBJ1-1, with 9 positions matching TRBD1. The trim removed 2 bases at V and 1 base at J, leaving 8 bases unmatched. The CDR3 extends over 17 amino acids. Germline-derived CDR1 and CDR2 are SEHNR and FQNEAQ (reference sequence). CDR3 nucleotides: TGTGCCAGCAGCTTACCCCCGACAGGGGGAGCGAACACTGAAGCTTTCTTT. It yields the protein CASSLPPTGGANTEAFF.

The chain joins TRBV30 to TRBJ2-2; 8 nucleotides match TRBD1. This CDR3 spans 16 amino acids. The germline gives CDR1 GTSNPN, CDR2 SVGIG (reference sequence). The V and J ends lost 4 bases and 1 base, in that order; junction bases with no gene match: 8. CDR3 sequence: CAWTPWGTGNTGELFF. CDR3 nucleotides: TGTGCCTGGACCCCTTGGGGGACAGGGAACACCGGGGAGCTGTTTTTT.

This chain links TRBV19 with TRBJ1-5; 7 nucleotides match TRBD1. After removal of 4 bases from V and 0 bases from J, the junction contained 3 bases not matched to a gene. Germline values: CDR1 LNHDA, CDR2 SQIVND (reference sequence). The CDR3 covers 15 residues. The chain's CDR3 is CASSKQGTSNQPQHF. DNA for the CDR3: TGTGCCAGTAGTAAACAGGGGACTAGCAATCAGCCCCAGCATTTT.

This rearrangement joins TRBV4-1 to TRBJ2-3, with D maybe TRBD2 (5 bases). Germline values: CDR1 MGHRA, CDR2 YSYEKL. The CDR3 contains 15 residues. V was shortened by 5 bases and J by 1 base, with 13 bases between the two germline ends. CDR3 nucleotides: TGCGCCAGCAGCAAACAAACTAGAGGCACAGATACGCAGTATTTT. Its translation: CASSKQTRGTDTQYF.

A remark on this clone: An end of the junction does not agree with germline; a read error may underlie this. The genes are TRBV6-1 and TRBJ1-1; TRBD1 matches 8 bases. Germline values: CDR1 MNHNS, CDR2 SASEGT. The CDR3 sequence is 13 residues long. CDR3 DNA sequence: TGTGCCAGCTGTGACAGGGGGAACACTGAAGCTTTCTTT. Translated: CASCDRGNTEAFF.

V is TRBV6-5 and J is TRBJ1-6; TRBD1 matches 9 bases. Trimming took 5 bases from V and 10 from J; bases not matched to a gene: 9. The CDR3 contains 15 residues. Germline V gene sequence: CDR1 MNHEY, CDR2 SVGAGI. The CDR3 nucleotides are TGTGCCAGCAGTCTATTGGGGACAGGGTACTCACCCCTCCACTTT. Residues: CASSLLGTGYSPLHF.

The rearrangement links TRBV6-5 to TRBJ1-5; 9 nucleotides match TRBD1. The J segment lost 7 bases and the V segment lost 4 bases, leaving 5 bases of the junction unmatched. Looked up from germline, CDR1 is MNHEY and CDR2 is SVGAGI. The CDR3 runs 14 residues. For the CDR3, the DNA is TGTGCCAGCAGTTCGACAGGGGGAGGCCAGCCCCAGCATTTT. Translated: CASSSTGGGQPQHF.

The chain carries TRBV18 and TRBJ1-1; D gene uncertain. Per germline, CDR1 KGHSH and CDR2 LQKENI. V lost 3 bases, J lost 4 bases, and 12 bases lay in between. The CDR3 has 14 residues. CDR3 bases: TGTGCCAGCTCACCCGTTTCCGGAGTCACTGAAGCTTTCTTT. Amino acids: CASSPVSGVTEAFF.